This entry lists 21 T cell receptor beta chains sequenced from one sample in a study of cytomegalovirus exposure and HLA in healthy donors. 13 Jbeta primers and 60 Vbeta primers were used for the PCR. Data came from immunoSEQ multiplex PCR; TCRdb stores just in-frame clones and leaves some out. The data hold some 150,000 clones, with roughly 80% observed a single time. The sequenced sample was PBMCs. All receptors derive from a man aged 25 to 40 in good health and CMV-seronegative.

The rearrangement uses TRBV27 and TRBJ2-7; D remains ambiguous. Germline CDR1 is MNHEY and CDR2 is SMNVEV (reference sequence). The CDR3 contains 13 residues. Trimming pared 2 bases from V and 6 bases from J, leaving 11 bases between. The CDR3 loop reads CASSLGDLSEQYF. CDR3 in DNA: TGTGCCAGCAGTTTAGGAGACCTCTCCGAGCAGTACTTC.

The CDR3 sequence: CAWSGTPGDGAQETQYF. The CDR3 nucleotides are TGTGCCTGGAGTGGAACCCCCGGTGATGGAGCCCAAGAGACCCAGTACTTC. The chain couples TRBV30 to TRBJ2-5; D not certain. The CDR3 runs 17 residues. From germline, CDR1 is GTSNPN and CDR2 SVGIG (reference sequence). V lost 1 base and J lost 1, with 19 bases in between.

This clone has a handful of counts. This chain links TRBV28 with TRBJ1-1; 10 bases are shared with TRBD1. CDR1 and CDR2 from the germline V gene are MDHEN and SYDVKM. This CDR3 spans 15 amino acids. V shed 7 bases and J 4 bases; nucleotides not matched to a gene: 9. The CDR3 region is CASIRQGAGSTEAFF. CDR3 DNA: TGTGCCAGCATCAGACAGGGGGCGGGTAGCACTGAAGCTTTCTTT.

This clone was seen a handful of times. The V gene is TRBV5-1, the J gene TRBJ1-1; 10 bases agree with TRBD1. Germline values: CDR1 SGHRS, CDR2 YFSETQ. V was pared by 3 bases and J by 4 bases, with 3 bases of the junction left unmatched. This CDR3 spans 14 amino acids. The DNA for the CDR3 is TGCGCCAGCAGCTCGACAGGGGGCGGCACTGAAGCTTTCTTT. This translates into CASSSTGGGTEAFF. The full variable domain, in which reference TRBV5-1 and TRBJ1-1 provide the parts outside the CDR3, is KAGVTQTPRYLIKTRGQQVTLSCSPISGHRSVSWYQQTPGQGLQFLFEYFSETQRNKGNFPGRFSGRQFSNSRSEMNVSTLELGDSALYLCASSSTGGGTEAFFGQGTRLTVV.

The V gene is TRBV28, the J gene TRBJ2-1, with a possible D match to TRBD2 (6 bases). This CDR3 comprises 16 residues. Germline V gene lookup returns CDR1 MDHEN and CDR2 SYDVKM. V lost 3 bases and J lost 0, with 12 bases in between. For the CDR3, the DNA is TGTGCCAGCAGTTTTGATAGCGGAAGCTCCTACAATGAGCAGTTCTTC. Encoded protein: CASSFDSGSSYNEQFF.

V usage is TRBV19 and J usage is TRBJ2-1; a possible D gene is TRBD2 (6 bases). CDR1 LNHDA and CDR2 SQIVND come from the germline V gene (reference sequence). V lost 0 bases, J lost 7 bases, and 10 bases lay in between. This CDR3 is 14 amino acids long. CDR3 bases: TGTGCCAGTAGTATAGATGGAGGGGCTAATGAGCAGTTCTTC. Translated, it gives CASSIDGGANEQFF.

A word on this clone: The junction shows a germline mismatch at one end, possibly a read error. The chain has TRBV7-9 and TRBJ1-1, with D unclear. The CDR3 is 13 residues long. Germline CDR1 SEHNR, CDR2 FQNEAQ (reference sequence). CDR3 in amino acids: CSSTGGPNTEAFF. The CDR3 DNA sequence: TGTTCCAGCACCGGAGGGCCCAACACTGAAGCTTTCTTT. Combining the CDR3 with reference TRBV7-9 and TRBJ1-1 gives the whole variable domain DTGVSQNPRHKITKRGQNVTFRCDPISEHNRLYWYRQTLGQGPEFLTYFQNEAQLEKSRLLSDRFSAERPKGSFSTLEIQRTEQGDSAMYLCSSTGGPNTEAFFGQGTRLTVV.

The chain has TRBV7-2 and TRBJ1-5; the D is unclear. The CDR3 is 14 residues long. Germline V gene sequence: CDR1 SGHTA, CDR2 FQGNSA. Trimming removed 1 base from V and 3 bases from J, with 7 bases in between. CDR3 nucleotides: TGTGCCAGCAGCTTAGTGGGCCCCAATCAGCCCCAGCATTTT. Its protein product is CASSLVGPNQPQHF.

This chain links TRBV4-1 with TRBJ1-4; D unclear. CDR1 MGHRA and CDR2 YSYEKL come from the germline V gene. Trimming pared 2 bases from V and 13 bases from J, leaving 32 bases between. The CDR3 sequence is 19 residues long. CDR3 region: CASSQTNREGIVPIGLLFF. In DNA, the CDR3 is TGCGCCAGCAGCCAAACCAACCGGGAGGGAATTGTACCAATTGGTTTACTGTTTTTT.

The J gene is TRBJ1-2, the V gene TRBV4-2, with 8 bases identical to TRBD1. CDR3 size: 19 residues. CDR1 LGHNA and CDR2 YNFKEQ come from the germline V gene. Trimming at V came to 6 bases and at J to 5 bases, leaving 23 bases not matched to a gene. The chain's CDR3 is CASSSRDRLLVFNPYGYTF. Here the CDR3 DNA reads TGTGCCAGCAGTAGCCGGGACAGGTTACTAGTCTTTAATCCTTATGGCTACACCTTC.

V gene TRBV7-9 combines with J gene TRBJ2-1; 11 nucleotides align to TRBD2. Trimming at V came to 8 bases and at J to 10 bases, leaving 16 bases not matched to a gene. There are 16 residues in the CDR3. Germline values: CDR1 SEHNR, CDR2 FQNEAQ (reference sequence). The CDR3 DNA sequence: TGTGCCAGCGAGAGAGCGCTAGCGGGGGGCCGGGAAGAGCAGTTCTTC. It is translated as CASERALAGGREEQFF.

The chain links TRBV11-3 to TRBJ2-7; 11 bases map to TRBD1. Germline CDR1 and CDR2: SGHNT and YENEEA. This CDR3 contains 14 residues. V was pared by 2 bases and J by 6 bases, with 3 bases of the junction left unmatched. CDR3 amino acids: CASSLKGQGGEQYF. The CDR3 DNA reads as TGTGCCAGCAGCTTAAAGGGACAGGGGGGCGAGCAGTACTTC.

The CDR3 DNA follows: TGTGCCAGCAGAGGGACTAGCGGGCAAGAGACCCAGTACTTC. Residues: CASRGTSGQETQYF. The V gene is TRBV11-2, the J gene TRBJ2-5, with 12 bases matching TRBD2. The V gene's germline CDR1 is SGHAT and CDR2 FQNNGV. The CDR3 contains 14 residues. The J segment lost 2 bases and the V segment lost 6 bases, leaving 1 base of the junction unmatched.

This clone came up once. Other DNA sequences in the sample encode the same CDR3. The rearrangement joins TRBV5-4 to TRBJ2-2; D possibly corresponds to TRBD1 (6 bases). This CDR3 is built from 15 residues. Trimming cost V 5 bases and J 2 bases, with 13 bases left between them. Germline V gene sequence: CDR1 SGHNT, CDR2 YYREEE (reference sequence). CDR3 protein: CASSPRTANTGELFF. The CDR3 DNA sequence: TGTGCCAGCAGTCCCCGGACAGCTAACACCGGGGAGCTGTTTTTT. Full variable domain (rest looked up from reference TRBV5-4 and TRBJ2-2): ETGVTQSPTHLIKTRGQQVTLRCSSQSGHNTVSWYQQALGQGPQFIFQYYREEENGRGNFPPRFSGLQFPNYSSELNVNALELDDSALYLCASSPRTANTGELFFGEGSRLTVL.

This chain uses TRBV2 with TRBJ1-1, with D unresolved. Germline CDR1 reads SNHLY; CDR2 reads FYNNEI. The CDR3 totals 13 residues. V gave up 2 bases and J gave up 7 bases, with 11 bases separating them. CDR3 sequence: CASSENTPVEAFF. The CDR3, as DNA: TGTGCCAGCAGTGAAAACACCCCTGTTGAAGCTTTCTTT.

Only a few counts were recorded for this clone. The J gene is TRBJ2-3, the V gene TRBV5-1; 7 bases are a match to TRBD2. Germline CDR1 SGHRS, CDR2 YFSETQ. After removal of 4 bases from V and 2 bases from J, the junction contained 10 bases not matched to a gene. This CDR3 contains 16 residues. In DNA form, the CDR3 reads TGCGCCAGCAGCCCTGGGCCTAGCGGTAACACAGATACGCAGTATTTT. As protein: CASSPGPSGNTDTQYF.

The J gene is TRBJ2-4, the V gene TRBV25-1, with 8 bases identical to TRBD1. This CDR3 is 16 amino acids long. The V segment lost 4 bases and the J segment 1 base; nucleotides outside the gene matches: 6. From germline, CDR1 is MGHDK and CDR2 SYGVNS. CDR3 DNA sequence: TGTGCCAGCAGTGCCCCTCAGGGGGCTGCCAAAAACATTCAGTACTTC. It codes for CASSAPQGAAKNIQYF. Combining the CDR3 with reference TRBV25-1 and TRBJ2-4 gives the whole variable domain EADIYQTPRYLVIGTGKKITLECSQTMGHDKMYWYQQDPGMELHLIHYSYGVNSTEKGDLSSESTVSRIRTEHFPLTLESARPSHTSQYLCASSAPQGAAKNIQYFGAGTRLSVL.

This clone was seen once. V and J are TRBV5-4 and TRBJ1-2; 7 nucleotides line up with TRBD1. The CDR3 is 15 residues long. V shed 6 bases and J 2 bases; nucleotides not matched to a gene: 10. Germline CDR1 is SGHNT and CDR2 is YYREEE (reference sequence). The CDR3 region is CASIGREGQNYGYTF. The DNA for the CDR3 is TGTGCCAGCATCGGACGAGAGGGACAGAACTATGGCTACACCTTC.

V is TRBV7-9 and J is TRBJ1-1; D is possibly TRBD1 (5 bases). Germline CDR1 and CDR2: SEHNR and FQNEAQ (reference sequence). This CDR3 comprises 16 residues. V gave up 5 bases and J gave up 1 base, with 17 bases separating them. CDR3 loop: CASSPPLQGGNTEAFF. In DNA, the CDR3 is TGTGCCAGCAGCCCCCCTTTGCAGGGAGGGAACACTGAAGCTTTCTTT.

The chain employs TRBV6-6 and TRBJ1-2; TRBD1 matches at 8 bases. Germline CDR1 is MNHNY and CDR2 is SVGAGI (reference sequence). This CDR3 comprises 14 residues. The junction had 10 bases not matched to a gene; V was cut back by 6 bases and J by 7 bases. The CDR3 loop is CASSRGQEEGGYTF. In nucleotides, the CDR3 is TGTGCCAGCAGCCGGGGACAGGAGGAAGGTGGCTACACCTTC.

This sequence joins TRBV28 and TRBJ1-2; D may be TRBD1 (5 bases). V was trimmed by 7 bases and J by 2 bases, leaving 8 bases between them. Germline assignment: CDR1 MDHEN and CDR2 SYDVKM. This CDR3 has 12 amino acids. The CDR3 nucleotides read TGTGCCAGCATTTCAGGGAACTATGGCTACACCTTC. Protein: CASISGNYGYTF.